The TCR beta chain described here comes from a study of cytomegalovirus exposure and HLA in healthy donors. 60 Vbeta and 13 Jbeta primers were used in PCR. Data came from immunoSEQ multiplex PCR; TCRdb stores just in-frame clones and leaves some out. The sample carries roughly 200,000 clones, approximately 9.5% recorded once. The J segment lost 6 bases and the V segment lost 4 bases, leaving 10 bases of the junction unmatched. CDR3 size: 15 residues. Germline values: CDR1 SGHAT, CDR2 FQNNGV. The study, taken as a whole, reports: What TCR beta sequences reportedly achieved was accurate prediction of HLA-A and HLA-B alleles in most subjects. While the bulk of TCR sequences proved rare, some public TCRs turned up in many donors. The only immune exposure information that was available was CMV serostatus. Researchers catalogued about 150 TCR beta chains as cytomegalovirus-associated.

Concerning this clone itself: Its antigen is still unknown.

The specimen was PBMCs. The chain uses TRBV11-2 and TRBJ2-5; the match to TRBD2 covers 8 bases. The receptor comes from a woman in her twenties or thirties in good health and CMV-seropositive. In DNA, the CDR3 is TGTGCCAGCAGCTCAACGAGCGGGAGCGGGAAGACCCAGTACTTC. Translated: CASSSTSGSGKTQYF.